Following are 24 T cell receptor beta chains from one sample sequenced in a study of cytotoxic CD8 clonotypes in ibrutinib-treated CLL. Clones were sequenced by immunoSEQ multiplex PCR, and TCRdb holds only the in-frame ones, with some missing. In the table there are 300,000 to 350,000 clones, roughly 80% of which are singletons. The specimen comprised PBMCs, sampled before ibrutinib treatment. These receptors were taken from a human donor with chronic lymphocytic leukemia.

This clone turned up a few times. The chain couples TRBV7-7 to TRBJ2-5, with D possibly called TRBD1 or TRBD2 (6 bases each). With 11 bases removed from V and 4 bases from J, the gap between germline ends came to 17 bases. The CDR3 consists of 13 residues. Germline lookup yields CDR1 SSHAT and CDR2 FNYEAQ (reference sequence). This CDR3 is CAVGRGAGETQYF. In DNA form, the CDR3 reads TGTGCCGTCGGTAGGGGGGCGGGAGAGACCCAGTACTTC.

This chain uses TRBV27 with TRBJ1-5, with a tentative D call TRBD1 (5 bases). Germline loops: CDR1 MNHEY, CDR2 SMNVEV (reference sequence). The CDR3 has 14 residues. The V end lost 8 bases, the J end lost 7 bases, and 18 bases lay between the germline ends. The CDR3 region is CASQASGGEQPQHF. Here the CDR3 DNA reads TGTGCCAGCCAAGCGTCGGGGGGGGAGCAGCCCCAGCATTTT.

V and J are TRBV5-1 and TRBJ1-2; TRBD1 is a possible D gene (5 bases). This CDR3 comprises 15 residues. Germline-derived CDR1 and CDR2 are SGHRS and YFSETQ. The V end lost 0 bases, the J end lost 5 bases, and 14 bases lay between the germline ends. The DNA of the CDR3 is TGCGCCAGCAGCTTGGTTCAGGGAGGGGATTATGGCTACACCTTC. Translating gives CASSLVQGGDYGYTF.

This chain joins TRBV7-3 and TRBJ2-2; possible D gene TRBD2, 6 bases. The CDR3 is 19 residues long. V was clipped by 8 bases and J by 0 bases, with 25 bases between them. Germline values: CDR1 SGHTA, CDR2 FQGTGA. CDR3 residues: CASSSPSSGERPNTGELFF. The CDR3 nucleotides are TGTGCCAGCTCCAGCCCCTCGTCGGGGGAGCGACCGAACACCGGGGAGCTGTTTTTT.

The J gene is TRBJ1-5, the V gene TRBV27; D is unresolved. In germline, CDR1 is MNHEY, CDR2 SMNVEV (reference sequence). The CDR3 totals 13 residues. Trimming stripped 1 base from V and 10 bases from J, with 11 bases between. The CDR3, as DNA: TGTGCCAGCAGTTTATGGTTGGACTCACCCCAGCATTTT. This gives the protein CASSLWLDSPQHF.

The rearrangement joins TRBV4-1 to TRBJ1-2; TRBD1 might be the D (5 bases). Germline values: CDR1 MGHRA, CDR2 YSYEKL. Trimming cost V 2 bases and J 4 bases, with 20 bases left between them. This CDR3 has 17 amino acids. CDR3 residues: CASSQITGTQSSYGYTF. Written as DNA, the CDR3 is TGCGCCAGCAGCCAAATAACCGGGACGCAGTCAAGCTATGGCTACACCTTC.

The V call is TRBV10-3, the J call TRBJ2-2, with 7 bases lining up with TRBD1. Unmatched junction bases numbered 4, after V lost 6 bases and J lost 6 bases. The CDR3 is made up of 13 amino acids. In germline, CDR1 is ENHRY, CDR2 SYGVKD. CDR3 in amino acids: CAISGQDSGELFF. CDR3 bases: TGTGCCATCAGCGGACAGGATTCCGGGGAGCTGTTTTTT.

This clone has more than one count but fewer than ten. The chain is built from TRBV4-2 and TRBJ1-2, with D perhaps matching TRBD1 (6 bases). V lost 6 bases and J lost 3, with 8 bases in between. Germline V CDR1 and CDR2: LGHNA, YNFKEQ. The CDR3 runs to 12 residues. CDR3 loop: CASRGAYYGYTF. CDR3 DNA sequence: TGTGCCAGCAGGGGGGCGTACTATGGCTACACCTTC.

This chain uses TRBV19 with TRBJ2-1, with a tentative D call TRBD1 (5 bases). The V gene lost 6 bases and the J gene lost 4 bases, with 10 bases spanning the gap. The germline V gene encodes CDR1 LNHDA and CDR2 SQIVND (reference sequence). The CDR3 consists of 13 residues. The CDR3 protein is CASRERQYNEQFF. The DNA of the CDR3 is TGTGCCAGTAGAGAAAGACAGTACAATGAGCAGTTCTTC.

CDR3 bases: TGTGCCAGCAGCTTAGCAATTACGGCAACCTACGAGCAGTACTTC. It is translated as CASSLAITATYEQYF. This chain joins TRBV7-2 and TRBJ2-7; the D is unclear. In germline, CDR1 is SGHTA, CDR2 FQGNSA. This CDR3 contains 15 residues. Trimming removed 0 bases at V and 2 bases at J, with 11 bases between.

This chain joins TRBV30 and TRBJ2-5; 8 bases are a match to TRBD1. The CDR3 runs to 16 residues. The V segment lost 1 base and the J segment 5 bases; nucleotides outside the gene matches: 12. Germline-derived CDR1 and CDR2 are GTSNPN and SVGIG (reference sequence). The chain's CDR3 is CAWSDPRTGLGETQYF. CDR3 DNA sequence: TGTGCCTGGAGTGACCCCCGGACAGGGCTTGGGGAGACCCAGTACTTC. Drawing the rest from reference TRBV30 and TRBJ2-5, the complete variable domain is SQTIHQWPATLVQPVGSPLSLECTVEGTSNPNLYWYRQAAGRGLQLLFYSVGIGQISSEVPQNLSASRPQDRQFILSSKKLLLSDSGFYLCAWSDPRTGLGETQYFGPGTRLLVL.

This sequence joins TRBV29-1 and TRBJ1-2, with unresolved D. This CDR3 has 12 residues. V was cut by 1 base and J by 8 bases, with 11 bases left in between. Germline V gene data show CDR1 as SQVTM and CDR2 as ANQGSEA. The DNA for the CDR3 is TGCAGCGTTGAAGGGACCTTCCGAGGCTACACCTTC. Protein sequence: CSVEGTFRGYTF.

CDR3 DNA sequence: TGTGCCAGCTCACAGGCCCCGGCGGCAACTAATGAAAAACTGTTTTTT. This encodes CASSQAPAATNEKLFF. This sequence joins TRBV18 and TRBJ1-4; D is unresolved. The germline V gene encodes CDR1 KGHSH and CDR2 LQKENI. CDR3 size: 16 residues. V lost 4 bases and J 0 bases, leaving 12 bases between the germline ends.

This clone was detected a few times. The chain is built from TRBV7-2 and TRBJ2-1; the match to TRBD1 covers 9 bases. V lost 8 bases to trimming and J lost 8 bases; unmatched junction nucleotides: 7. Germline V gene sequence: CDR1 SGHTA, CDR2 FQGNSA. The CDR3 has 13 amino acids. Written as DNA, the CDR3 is TGTGCCAGCGGGTCGGACAGGGGACATGAGCAGTTCTTC. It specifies CASGSDRGHEQFF.

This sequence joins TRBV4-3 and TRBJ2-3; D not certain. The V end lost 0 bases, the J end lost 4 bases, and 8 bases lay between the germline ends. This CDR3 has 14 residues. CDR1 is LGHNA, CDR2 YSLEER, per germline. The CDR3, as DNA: TGCGCCAGCAGCCAAGATCGGGTCTCAGATACGCAGTATTTT. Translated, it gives CASSQDRVSDTQYF.

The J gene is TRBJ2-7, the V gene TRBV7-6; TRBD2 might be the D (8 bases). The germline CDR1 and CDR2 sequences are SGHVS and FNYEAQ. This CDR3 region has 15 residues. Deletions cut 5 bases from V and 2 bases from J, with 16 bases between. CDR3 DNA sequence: TGTGCCAGCAGCCCCAGACAGGGACTAGCCTACGAGCAGTACTTC. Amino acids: CASSPRQGLAYEQYF.

The CDR3 sequence is CASSEYSQGFQFF. CDR3 bases: TGTGCCAGCAGTGAATATTCACAGGGGTTTCAGTTCTTC. V usage is TRBV25-1 and J usage is TRBJ2-1; TRBD1 aligns across 7 bases. Germline V gene lookup returns CDR1 MGHDK and CDR2 SYGVNS. Trimming at V came to 0 bases and at J to 13 bases, leaving 6 bases not matched to a gene. The CDR3 covers 13 residues.

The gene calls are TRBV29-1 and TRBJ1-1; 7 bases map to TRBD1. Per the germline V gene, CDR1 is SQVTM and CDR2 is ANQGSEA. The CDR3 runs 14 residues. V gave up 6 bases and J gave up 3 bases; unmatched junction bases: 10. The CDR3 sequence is CSVTEGGFYTEAFF. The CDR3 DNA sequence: TGCAGCGTCACAGAAGGGGGCTTCTACACTGAAGCTTTCTTT.

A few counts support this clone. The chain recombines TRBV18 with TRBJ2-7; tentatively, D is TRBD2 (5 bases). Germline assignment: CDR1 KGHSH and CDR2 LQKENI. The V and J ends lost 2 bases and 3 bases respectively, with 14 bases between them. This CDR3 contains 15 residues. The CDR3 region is CASSPSMGSLYEQYF. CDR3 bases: TGTGCCAGCTCACCAAGTATGGGGAGCCTCTACGAGCAGTACTTC.

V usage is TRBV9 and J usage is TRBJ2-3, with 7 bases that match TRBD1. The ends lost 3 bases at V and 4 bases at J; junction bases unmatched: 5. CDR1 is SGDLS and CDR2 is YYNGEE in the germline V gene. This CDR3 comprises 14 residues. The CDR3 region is CASSAGQWADTQYF. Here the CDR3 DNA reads TGTGCCAGCAGCGCGGGACAGTGGGCAGATACGCAGTATTTT.

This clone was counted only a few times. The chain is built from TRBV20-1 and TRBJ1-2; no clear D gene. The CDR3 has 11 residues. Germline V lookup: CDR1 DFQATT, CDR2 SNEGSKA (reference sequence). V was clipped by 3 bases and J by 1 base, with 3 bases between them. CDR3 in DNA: TGCAGTGCTAGGGTTAACTATGGCTACACCTTC. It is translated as CSARVNYGYTF.

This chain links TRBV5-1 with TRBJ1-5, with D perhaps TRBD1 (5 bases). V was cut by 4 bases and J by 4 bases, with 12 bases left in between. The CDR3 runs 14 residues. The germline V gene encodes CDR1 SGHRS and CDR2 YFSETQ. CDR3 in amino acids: CASSPGAGNQPQHF. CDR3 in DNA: TGCGCCAGCAGCCCCGGGGCAGGGAATCAGCCCCAGCATTTT. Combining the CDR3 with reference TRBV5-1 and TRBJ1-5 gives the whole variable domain KAGVTQTPRYLIKTRGQQVTLSCSPISGHRSVSWYQQTPGQGLQFLFEYFSETQRNKGNFPGRFSGRQFSNSRSEMNVSTLELGDSALYLCASSPGAGNQPQHFGDGTRLSIL.

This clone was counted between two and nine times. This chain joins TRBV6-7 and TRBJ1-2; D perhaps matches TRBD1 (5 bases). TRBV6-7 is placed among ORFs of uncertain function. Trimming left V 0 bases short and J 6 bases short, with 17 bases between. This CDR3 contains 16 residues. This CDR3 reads CASSYSILRGSDGYTF. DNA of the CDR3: TGTGCCAGCAGTTACTCGATCCTACGGGGGTCGGATGGCTACACCTTC.

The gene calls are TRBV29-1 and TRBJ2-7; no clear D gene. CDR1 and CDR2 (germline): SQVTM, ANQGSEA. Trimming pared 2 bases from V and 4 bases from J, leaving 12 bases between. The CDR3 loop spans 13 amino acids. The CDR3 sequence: CSVESSVDYEQYF. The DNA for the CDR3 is TGCAGCGTTGAATCGTCGGTAGATTACGAGCAGTACTTC.